Below are 9 T cell receptor beta chains sequenced from a single sample in a study of OX40 agonist ivuxolimab in advanced cancers. TCRdb keeps only in-frame clones here, not all; method: immunoSEQ multiplex PCR. The repertoire holds tens of thousands of clones, with roughly 86% as singletons. The sequencing used CD4+ or CD8+ T cells sorted from blood, collected in a trial of the OX40 agonist ivuxolimab. These receptor sequences come from an adult with an advanced solid tumor such as melanoma, head and neck, liver or kidney cancer.

The chain couples TRBV7-8 to TRBJ2-2, with D possibly TRBD1 on 5 matching bases. Trimming stripped 2 bases from V and 0 bases from J, with 10 bases between. The CDR3 totals 16 residues. Germline V CDR1 and CDR2: SGHVS, FQNEAQ. CDR3 region: CASSLYRFTNTGELFF. The CDR3 bases are TGTGCCAGCAGCTTATACAGGTTCACGAACACCGGGGAGCTGTTTTTT.

V and J are TRBV5-6 and TRBJ1-1; D not certain. V was shortened by 0 bases and J by 10 bases, with 7 bases between the two germline ends. The CDR3 loop spans 11 amino acids. The germline V gene has CDR1 SGHDT and CDR2 YYEEEE. CDR3 in amino acids: CASSLGPGAFF. In nucleotides, the CDR3 is TGTGCCAGCAGCTTGGGGCCGGGAGCTTTCTTT.

The chain carries TRBV6-1 and TRBJ2-3, with no clear D. V lost 3 bases to trimming and J lost 7 bases, with 11 bases between them. The CDR3 has 13 residues. CDR1 is MNHNS, CDR2 SASEGT, per germline. The CDR3 reads CASSDPGVNTQYF. The DNA of the CDR3 is TGTGCCAGCAGTGACCCGGGCGTCAATACGCAGTATTTT.

This chain joins TRBV2 and TRBJ1-2; the D is unclear. Germline values: CDR1 SNHLY, CDR2 FYNNEI. Between the trimmed V and J ends, which lost 7 bases and 2 bases, there was a span of 11 bases. This CDR3 has 13 residues. The CDR3 loop is CASIPESNYGYTF. Written as DNA, the CDR3 is TGTGCCAGCATCCCCGAGTCGAACTATGGCTACACCTTC.

The CDR3 spells CASSSYRDKYTGELFF. The CDR3 coding sequence is TGTGCCAGCAGCTCCTACCGGGACAAGTACACCGGGGAGCTGTTTTTT. The chain links TRBV5-4 to TRBJ2-2; D is possibly TRBD1 (6 bases). The germline gives CDR1 SGHNT, CDR2 YYREEE (reference sequence). The V and J ends lost 3 bases and 3 bases respectively, with 15 bases between them. This CDR3 is 16 amino acids long.

The V and J genes are TRBV7-3 and TRBJ2-5; 7 bases map to TRBD2. This CDR3 has 17 residues. In germline, CDR1 is SGHTA, CDR2 FQGTGA. The V gene end was trimmed by 1 base and the J gene end by 1 base; junction bases not matched to a gene: 9. CDR3 sequence (DNA): TGTGCCAGCAGCTTAAGAGGGAGCGGGGATATCCAAGAGACCCAGTACTTC. Translating it yields CASSLRGSGDIQETQYF.

The chain's CDR3 is CASSVATRGGKVRGTDHTDTQYF. DNA of the CDR3: TGTGCCAGCAGCGTAGCTACGAGGGGTGGTAAAGTCAGGGGGACAGACCACACGGATACGCAGTATTTT. J is TRBJ2-3 and V is TRBV9, with 7 bases identical to TRBD1. V lost 0 bases, J lost 6 bases, and 31 bases stayed unmatched. CDR3 length: 23 residues. The germline CDR1 and CDR2 sequences are SGDLS and YYNGEE.

This chain uses TRBV10-3 with TRBJ1-6; 8 nucleotides line up with TRBD1. The trim removed 2 bases at V and 7 bases at J, leaving 4 bases unmatched. Germline V gene lookup returns CDR1 ENHRY and CDR2 SYGVKD. This CDR3 spans 15 amino acids. In DNA, the CDR3 is TGTGCCATCAGTGAGACGCAGGGGGCGAATTCACCCCTCCACTTT. It is translated as CAISETQGANSPLHF.

A word on this clone: Distinct nucleotide sequences in the sample also encode this CDR3. The J gene is TRBJ2-2, the V gene TRBV7-6; D unresolved. The CDR3 contains 16 residues. V was clipped by 2 bases and J by 0 bases, with 10 bases between them. CDR1 is SGHVS and CDR2 is FNYEAQ in the germline V gene. CDR3 amino acids: CASSLRVTTNTGELFF. The CDR3 nucleotides are TGTGCCAGCAGCTTACGGGTAACGACGAACACCGGGGAGCTGTTTTTT.